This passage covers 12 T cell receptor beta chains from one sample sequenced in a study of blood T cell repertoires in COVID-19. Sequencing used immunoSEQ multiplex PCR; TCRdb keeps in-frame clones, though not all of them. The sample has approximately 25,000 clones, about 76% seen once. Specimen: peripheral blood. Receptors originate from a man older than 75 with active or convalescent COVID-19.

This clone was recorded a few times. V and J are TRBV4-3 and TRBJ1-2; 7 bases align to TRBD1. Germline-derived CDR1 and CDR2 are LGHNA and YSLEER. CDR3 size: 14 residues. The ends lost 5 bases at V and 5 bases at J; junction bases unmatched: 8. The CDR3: CASSGTAADYGYTF. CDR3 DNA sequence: TGCGCCAGCAGCGGGACAGCGGCTGATTATGGCTACACCTTC.

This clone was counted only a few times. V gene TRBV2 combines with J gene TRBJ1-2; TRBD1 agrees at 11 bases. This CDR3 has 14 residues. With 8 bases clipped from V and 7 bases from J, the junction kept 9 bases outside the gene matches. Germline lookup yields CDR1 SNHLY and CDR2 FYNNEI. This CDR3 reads CASSRTGGAAGYTF. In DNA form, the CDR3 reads TGTGCCAGCTCGAGGACAGGGGGCGCAGCTGGCTACACCTTC.

CDR3 protein: CASISDSHNSPLHF. The DNA of the CDR3 is TGTGCCAGCATTTCAGACAGCCATAATTCACCCCTCCACTTT. The rearrangement uses TRBV2 and TRBJ1-6, with D tentatively TRBD1 (5 bases). This CDR3 is 14 amino acids long. CDR1 SNHLY and CDR2 FYNNEI come from the germline V gene. Trimming cost V 7 bases and J 5 bases, with 12 bases left between them.

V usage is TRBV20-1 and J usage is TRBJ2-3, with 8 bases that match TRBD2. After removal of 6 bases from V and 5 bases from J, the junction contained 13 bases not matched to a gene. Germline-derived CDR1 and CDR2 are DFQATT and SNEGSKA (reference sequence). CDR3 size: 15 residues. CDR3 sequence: CSASPGGASVDTQYF. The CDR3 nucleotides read TGCAGTGCGAGTCCGGGGGGGGCCTCGGTAGATACGCAGTATTTT.

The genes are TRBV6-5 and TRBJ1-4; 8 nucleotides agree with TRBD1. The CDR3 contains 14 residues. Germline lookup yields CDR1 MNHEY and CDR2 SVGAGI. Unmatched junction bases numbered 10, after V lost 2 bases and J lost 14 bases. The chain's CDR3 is CASSYRDRGTELFF. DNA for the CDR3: TGTGCCAGCAGTTACCGTGACAGGGGAACAGAGCTGTTTTTT.

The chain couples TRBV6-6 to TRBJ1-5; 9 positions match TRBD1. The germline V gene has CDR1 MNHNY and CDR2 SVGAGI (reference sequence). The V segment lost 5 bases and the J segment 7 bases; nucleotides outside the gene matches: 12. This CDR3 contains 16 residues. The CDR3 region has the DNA TGTGCCAGCAGTACAATAACAGGGGGCCCACAGCAGCCCCAGCATTTT. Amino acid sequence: CASSTITGGPQQPQHF.

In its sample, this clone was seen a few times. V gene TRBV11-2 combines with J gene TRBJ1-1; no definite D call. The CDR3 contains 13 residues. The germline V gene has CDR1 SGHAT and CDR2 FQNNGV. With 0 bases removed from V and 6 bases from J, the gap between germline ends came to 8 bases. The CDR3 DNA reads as TGTGCCAGCAGCTTAGATCCGGCGGCTGAAGCTTTCTTT. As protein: CASSLDPAAEAFF.

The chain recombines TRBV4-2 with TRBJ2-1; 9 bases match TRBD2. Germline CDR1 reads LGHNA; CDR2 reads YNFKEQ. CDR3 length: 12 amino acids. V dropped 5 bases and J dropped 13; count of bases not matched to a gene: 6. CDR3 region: CASSSLAGPQFF. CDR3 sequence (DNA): TGTGCCAGCAGCTCCCTAGCGGGGCCCCAGTTCTTC.

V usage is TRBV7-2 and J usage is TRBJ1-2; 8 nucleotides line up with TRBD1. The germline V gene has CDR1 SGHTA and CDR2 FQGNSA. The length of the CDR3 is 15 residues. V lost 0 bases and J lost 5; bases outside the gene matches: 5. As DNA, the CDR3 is TGTGCCAGCAGCTTAGCCGGGACAGGACTTTATGGCTACACCTTC. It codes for CASSLAGTGLYGYTF.

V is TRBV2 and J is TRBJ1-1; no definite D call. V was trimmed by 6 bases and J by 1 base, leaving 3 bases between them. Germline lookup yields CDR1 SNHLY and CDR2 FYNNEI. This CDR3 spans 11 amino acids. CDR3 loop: CASSQNTEAFF. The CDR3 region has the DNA TGTGCCAGCAGCCAGAACACTGAAGCTTTCTTT.

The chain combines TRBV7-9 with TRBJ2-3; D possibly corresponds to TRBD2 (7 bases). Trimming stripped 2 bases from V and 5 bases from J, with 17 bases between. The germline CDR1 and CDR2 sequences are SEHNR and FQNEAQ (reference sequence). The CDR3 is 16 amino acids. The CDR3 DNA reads TGTGCCAGCAGCTTAATTGGCGGGGGCCTGGGAGATACGCAGTATTTT. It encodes CASSLIGGGLGDTQYF.

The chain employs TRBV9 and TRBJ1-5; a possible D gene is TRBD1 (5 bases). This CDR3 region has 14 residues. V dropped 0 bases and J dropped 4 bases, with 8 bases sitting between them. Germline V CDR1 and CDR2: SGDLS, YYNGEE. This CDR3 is CASSVADSNQPQHF. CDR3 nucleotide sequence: TGTGCCAGCAGCGTAGCAGACAGTAATCAGCCCCAGCATTTT.